The rows below give T cell receptor beta chains drawn from one sample of a study of cytomegalovirus exposure and HLA in healthy donors. Profiling relied on immunoSEQ multiplex PCR, and the TCRdb table lists in-frame clones only, not all of them. In the table there are around 150,000 clones, more than 60% of which are singletons. The specimen sequenced was PBMCs. The receptors were sampled from a male donor in good health and CMV-seronegative. Both conserved end residues are part of each CDR3. Each record gives: clone size, J gene, D gene, V gene, CDR3 DNA, CDR3 protein. A D gene is named only where the DNA matches it firmly. The size of a clone is reported for some rows only, either as once, few or many, or as a class for expanded clones.

>once|TRBJ2-1|-|TRBV4-3
TGCGCCAGCAGCCAAGATCGAAAACAGGGATACAATGAGCAGTTCTTC
CASSQDRKQGYNEQFF
>few|TRBJ2-2|TRBD1|TRBV9
TGTGCCAGCAGCGCTAGGACAGGGCCCACCGGGGAGCTGTTTTTT
CASSARTGPTGELFF
>few|TRBJ1-2|TRBD1|TRBV6-5
TGTGCCAGCAGTTACAGGGGGCTGGGCTATGGCTACACCTTC
CASSYRGLGYGYTF
>-|TRBJ1-2|-|TRBV7-2
TGTGCCAGCAGCCGGTCGTCAGGGAACTATGGCTACACCTTC
CASSRSSGNYGYTF
>once|TRBJ1-2|-|TRBV9
TGTGCCAGCAGCGTAGCGGGAGGGACCACTTATGGCTACACCTTC
CASSVAGGTTYGYTF
>-|TRBJ2-1|TRBD1|TRBV4-2
TGTGCCAGCAGCCAAGTTTTGGACAGGGACAATGAGCAGTTCTTC
CASSQVLDRDNEQFF
>-|TRBJ2-1|TRBD2|TRBV7-8
TGTGCCAGCAGCCCCGCTAGCGGGGGGTACGAGGTCAATGAGCAGTTCTTC
CASSPASGGYEVNEQFF
>few|TRBJ2-5|-|TRBV4-3
TGCGCCAGCAGCTACTCCGGACAAGGCCAGACCCAGTACTTC
CASSYSGQGQTQYF
>-|TRBJ1-4|TRBD1|TRBV2
TGTGCCAGCACAGCGGCGGCAGGGGGGATTGAAAAACTGTTTTTT
CASTAAAGGIEKLFF
>-|TRBJ2-3|-|TRBV19
TGTGCCAGTAGTGCTCAGTCACACACAGATACGCAGTATTTT
CASSAQSHTDTQYF
>-|TRBJ2-2|-|TRBV7-3
TGTGCCAGCAGCTTAACTAGCCGGGTTGGCGGGGAGCTGTTTTTT
CASSLTSRVGGELFF
>-|TRBJ2-7|-|TRBV11-3
TGTGCCAGCAGCAGTGACAGGTGGAACGAGCAGTACTTC
CASSSDRWNEQYF
>-|TRBJ1-4|-|TRBV29-1
TGCAGCGTTGCCATCCAGGGGAATGAAAAACTGTTTTTT
CSVAIQGNEKLFF
>-|TRBJ2-3|TRBD2|TRBV30
TGTGCCTGGACTAAAGTTAGCGGGGGGTTGCTTTTGACAGATACGCAGTATTTT
CAWTKVSGGLLLTDTQYF
>few|TRBJ2-7|TRBD1|TRBV6-1
TGTGCCAGCTTACAGGGGTCCCTGAGGGAGCAGTACTTC
CASLQGSLREQYF